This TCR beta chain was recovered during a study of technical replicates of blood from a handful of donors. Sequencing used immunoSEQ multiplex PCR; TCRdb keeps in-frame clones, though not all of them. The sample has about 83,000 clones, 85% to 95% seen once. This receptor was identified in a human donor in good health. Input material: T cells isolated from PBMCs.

The CDR3 region has the DNA TGTGCCAGCAGCAAATGGGGCAGACCTAGCAATCAGCCCCAGCATTTT. The encoded protein is CASSKWGRPSNQPQHF. V gene TRBV21-1 combines with J gene TRBJ1-5; TRBD1, as called in the table, went unchecked against the DNA. TRBV21-1 is reported as a pseudogene. CDR3 size: 16 residues.